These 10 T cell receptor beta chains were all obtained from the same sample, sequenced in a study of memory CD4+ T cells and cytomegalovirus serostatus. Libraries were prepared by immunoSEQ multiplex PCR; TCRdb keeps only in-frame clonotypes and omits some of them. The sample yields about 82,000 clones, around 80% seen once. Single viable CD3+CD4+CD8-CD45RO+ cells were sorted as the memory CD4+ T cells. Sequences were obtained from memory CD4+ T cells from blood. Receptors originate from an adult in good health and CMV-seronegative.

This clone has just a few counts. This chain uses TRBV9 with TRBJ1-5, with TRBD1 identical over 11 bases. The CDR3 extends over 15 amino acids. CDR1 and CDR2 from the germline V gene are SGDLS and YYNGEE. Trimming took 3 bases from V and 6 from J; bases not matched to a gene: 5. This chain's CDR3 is CASSAGGTGGQPQHF. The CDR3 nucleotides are TGTGCCAGCAGCGCGGGGGGGACAGGGGGTCAGCCCCAGCATTTT.

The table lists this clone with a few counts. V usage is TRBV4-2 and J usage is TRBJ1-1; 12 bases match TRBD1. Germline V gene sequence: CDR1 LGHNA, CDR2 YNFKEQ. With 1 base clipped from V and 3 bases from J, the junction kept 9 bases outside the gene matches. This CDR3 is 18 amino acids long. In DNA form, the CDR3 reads TGTGCCAGCAGCCAAGCGGGACAGGGGGCGGGTGAGTACACTGAAGCTTTCTTT. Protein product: CASSQAGQGAGEYTEAFF.

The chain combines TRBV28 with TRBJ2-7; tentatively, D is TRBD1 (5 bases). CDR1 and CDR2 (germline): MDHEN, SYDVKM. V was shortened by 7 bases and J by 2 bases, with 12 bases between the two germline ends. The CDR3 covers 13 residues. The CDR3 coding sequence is TGTGCCAGCACCAGACAGTGGGCCTACGAGCAGTACTTC. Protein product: CASTRQWAYEQYF.

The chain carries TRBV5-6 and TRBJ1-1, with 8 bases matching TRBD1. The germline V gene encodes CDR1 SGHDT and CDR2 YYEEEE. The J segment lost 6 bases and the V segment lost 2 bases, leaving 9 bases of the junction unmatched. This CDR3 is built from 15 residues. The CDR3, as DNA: TGTGCCAGCAGCTTAACCGGGACAGGATACCCTGAAGCTTTCTTT. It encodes CASSLTGTGYPEAFF.

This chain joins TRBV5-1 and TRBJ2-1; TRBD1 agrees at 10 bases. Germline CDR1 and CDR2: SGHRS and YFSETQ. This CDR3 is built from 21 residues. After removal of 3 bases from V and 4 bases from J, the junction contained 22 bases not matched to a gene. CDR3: CASSWTSSGTGVPASYNEQFF. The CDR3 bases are TGCGCCAGCAGCTGGACCTCTTCCGGGACAGGGGTCCCGGCGTCGTACAATGAGCAGTTCTTC. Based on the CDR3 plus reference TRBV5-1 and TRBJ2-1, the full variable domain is KAGVTQTPRYLIKTRGQQVTLSCSPISGHRSVSWYQQTPGQGLQFLFEYFSETQRNKGNFPGRFSGRQFSNSRSEMNVSTLELGDSALYLCASSWTSSGTGVPASYNEQFFGPGTRLTVL.

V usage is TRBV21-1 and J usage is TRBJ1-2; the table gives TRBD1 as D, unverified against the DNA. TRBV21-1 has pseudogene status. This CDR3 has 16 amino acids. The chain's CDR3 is CASSSRDGRRGYGYTF. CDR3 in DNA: TGTGCCAGCAGCAGCAGGGATGGAAGAAGGGGCTATGGCTACACCTTC.

The CDR3 DNA reads as TGTGCCAGCAGGCGCGGACGGGTAGATCAGCCCCAGCATTTT. Amino acid sequence: CASRRGRVDQPQHF. The chain joins TRBV28 to TRBJ1-5; no clear D gene. The V and J ends lost 6 bases and 5 bases respectively, with 14 bases between them. This CDR3 spans 14 amino acids. In germline, CDR1 is MDHEN, CDR2 SYDVKM.

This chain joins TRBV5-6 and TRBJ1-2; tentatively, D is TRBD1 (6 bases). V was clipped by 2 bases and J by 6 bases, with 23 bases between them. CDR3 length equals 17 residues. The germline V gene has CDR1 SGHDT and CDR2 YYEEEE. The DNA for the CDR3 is TGTGCCAGCAGCTTATTGCTTGTGACAGGCAAGATCGATGGCTACACCTTC. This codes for CASSLLLVTGKIDGYTF.

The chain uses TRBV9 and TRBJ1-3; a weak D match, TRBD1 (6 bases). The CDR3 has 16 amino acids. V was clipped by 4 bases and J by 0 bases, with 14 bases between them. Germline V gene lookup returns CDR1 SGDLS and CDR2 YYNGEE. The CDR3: CASSRAGVTSGNTIYF. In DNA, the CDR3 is TGTGCCAGCAGCCGGGCAGGGGTGACCTCTGGAAACACCATATATTTT.

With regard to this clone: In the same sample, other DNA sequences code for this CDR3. CDR3 bases: TGTGCCAGCAGCGATAACTATGGCTACACCTTC. It specifies CASSDNYGYTF. The chain has TRBV9 and TRBJ1-2; D call uncertain. Trimming pared 3 bases from V and 1 base from J, leaving 1 base between. Germline lookup yields CDR1 SGDLS and CDR2 YYNGEE. CDR3 length: 11 residues.